A selection of T cell receptor beta chains follows, all from one sample in a study of cytomegalovirus exposure and HLA in healthy donors. Sequenced by immunoSEQ multiplex PCR; TCRdb stores in-frame clones only, minus some. There are some 140,000 clones in the sample; 80% occur only once, and more than 4.5% lies in the top ten. Sequencing was carried out using PBMCs. The receptor set was obtained from a man younger than 40 in good health. The CDR3 runs from the conserved cysteine through the conserved F or W. The D gene is left open where the match is weak. Expanded clones are given a class, and other clones once, few, many or no size at all.

TRBJ2-1 TRBV19 - TRBD2 TGTGCCACTTGGGAGGGGACTAGCGGACATGAGCAGTTCTTC CATWEGTSGHEQFF
TRBJ2-3 TRBV7-3 - - TGTGCCAGCAGCTTAGAAGGAGGACCCTGGGATACGCAGTATTTT CASSLEGGPWDTQYF
TRBJ1-6 TRBV18 - TRBD1 TGTGCCAGCTCAGGACCGGGACAGAGTAATTCACCCCTCCACTTT CASSGPGQSNSPLHF
TRBJ2-3 TRBV6-1 few TRBD2 TGTGCCAGCAGTGGGGGACTAGCCACAGATACGCAGTATTTT CASSGGLATDTQYF
TRBJ2-7 TRBV28 - - TGTGCCAGCAGTTTAGACAGATACGAGCAGTACTTC CASSLDRYEQYF
TRBJ1-5 TRBV6-5 - TRBD1 TGTGCCAGCAGCCCCGACAGGGGCAATCAGCCCCAGCATTTT CASSPDRGNQPQHF
TRBJ2-3 TRBV5-4 - TRBD2 TGTGCCAGCAGCTCCTGGCCTGGGGGGGAGGGCCGTTGGGATACGCAGTATTTT CASSSWPGGEGRWDTQYF
TRBJ2-1 TRBV25-1 once - TGTGCCAGCAGTGATTGGAAAGCAGGCATCTTGAATGAGCAGTTCTTC CASSDWKAGILNEQFF
TRBJ2-6 TRBV13 - - TGTGCCAGCAGCTCCTCCGGGGCCAACGTCCTGACTTTC CASSSSGANVLTF
TRBJ1-2 TRBV2 few - TGTGCCAGCAGTGAAGGGAGGGCTAACTATGGCTACACCTTC CASSEGRANYGYTF
TRBJ2-2 TRBV5-1 - TRBD1 TGCGCCAGCAGCAAGGACAGGGGGGACACCGGGGAGCTGTTTTTT CASSKDRGDTGELFF
TRBJ2-7 TRBV18 - - TGTGCCAGTAACTGGGGGGACAGTCCCACCTACGAGCAGTACTTC CASNWGDSPTYEQYF
TRBJ1-1 TRBV29-1 - - TGCAGCGTGAACAGGGTGGGCACTGAAGCTTTCTTT CSVNRVGTEAFF
TRBJ1-1 TRBV28 - TRBD1 TGTGCCAGCAGTTTAACAGGGGGGCCGAACACTGAAGCTTTCTTT CASSLTGGPNTEAFF
TRBJ2-1 TRBV6-5 - - TGTGCCAGCAGTTATTCGGGGAGCTGGAATGAGCAGTTCTTC CASSYSGSWNEQFF
TRBJ2-7 TRBV11-3 - - TGTGCCAGCAGCTTTCCAGACGAGCAGTACTTC CASSFPDEQYF
TRBJ2-2 TRBV19 - TRBD1 TGTGCCAGTAGTCGACGGACAGGGCCGAACACCGGGGAGCTGTTTTTT CASSRRTGPNTGELFF
TRBJ1-5 TRBV19 - TRBD1 TGTGCCACCTTAGGACAGGGGGCGGATCAGCCCCAGCATTTT CATLGQGADQPQHF
TRBJ1-5 TRBV2 - - TGTGCCATCAAGGCAGGAAGCTATCAGCCCCAGCATTTT CAIKAGSYQPQHF
TRBJ2-1 TRBV10-3 - TRBD2 TGTGCCATCAGCGGGCAACAGGGGACTAGCGGCAATGAGCAGTTCTTC CAISGQQGTSGNEQFF
TRBJ2-3 TRBV6-4 once - TGTGCCAGCAGTGTTTCCGGCGGGAGCACAGATACGCAGTATTTT CASSVSGGSTDTQYF
TRBJ2-4 TRBV7-9 - - TGTGCCAGCAGCTTAGTTATGGCAGGGCAAAACATTCAGTACTTC CASSLVMAGQNIQYF
TRBJ2-5 TRBV28 - TRBD1 TGTGCCAGCATGAGGCAGGGGGCTGGGGAGACCCAGTACTTC CASMRQGAGETQYF
TRBJ2-5 TRBV11-2 - TRBD2 TGTGCCAGCAGCCCCTTAGCGGGAGCGGAGACCCAGTACTTC CASSPLAGAETQYF
TRBJ2-7 TRBV30 once - TGTGCCTGGAGGACTCCCCCGGGGTACGAGCAGTACTTC CAWRTPPGYEQYF
TRBJ2-1 TRBV30 - TRBD2 TGTGCCTTCACCCCCGGGACTAGATGGGTGAATGAGCAGTTCTTC CAFTPGTRWVNEQFF
TRBJ2-5 TRBV28 - TRBD2 TGTGCCAGCAGTTTTGAGACTAGCGGCAAAGAGACCCAGTACTTC CASSFETSGKETQYF
TRBJ2-5 TRBV27 - TRBD2 TGTGCCAGCAGTTTCGGGACTAGCGGGAGGCGAGAGACCCAGTACTTC CASSFGTSGRRETQYF
TRBJ1-4 TRBV27 once - TGTGCCAGCAGTATCCGGGGAGGGAGTGAAAAACTGTTTTTT CASSIRGGSEKLFF
TRBJ2-7 TRBV4-1 - - TGCGCCAGCAGCCAAGTGGGTGCGGGGGCGTCCTACGAGCAGTACTTC CASSQVGAGASYEQYF
TRBJ2-2 TRBV7-9 - TRBD1 TGTGCCAGCAGCTTGGGACAGGGCTGGACCGGGGAGCTGTTTTTT CASSLGQGWTGELFF
TRBJ1-5 TRBV18 - - TGTGCCAGCTCACAAGGGAGGGTAGGGCAGCCCCAGCATTTT CASSQGRVGQPQHF
TRBJ2-7 TRBV5-1 once TRBD1 TGCGCCAGCAGCCACGGGACAGGGGGGAAGTACGAGCAGTACTTC CASSHGTGGKYEQYF
TRBJ2-7 TRBV25-1 - TRBD2 TGTGCCAGCAGTGAAGACGGCGGGAGTTTTGGCGAGCAGTACTTC CASSEDGGSFGEQYF
TRBJ2-7 TRBV27 - - TGTGCCAGCAGTTTGGCGGCCCTCGACAGCTCCTACGAGCAGTACTTC CASSLAALDSSYEQYF
TRBJ1-1 TRBV6-5 - - TGTGCCAGCAGTTACTCGAAGGGGACTGAAGCTTTCTTT CASSYSKGTEAFF
TRBJ2-1 TRBV5-1 - - TGCGCCAGCAGCTTCGACAATGAGCAGTTCTTC CASSFDNEQFF
TRBJ1-5 TRBV18 - TRBD1 TGTGCCAGCTCACCCGAAACAGGACAGGGCAATCAGCCCCAGCATTTT CASSPETGQGNQPQHF
TRBJ1-1 TRBV18 few TRBD1 TGTGCCAGCTCACCCAGGGGGACGAACACTGAAGCTTTCTTT CASSPRGTNTEAFF